This T cell receptor beta chain was profiled in a study of cytomegalovirus exposure and HLA in healthy donors. The PCR used 60 Vbeta and 13 Jbeta primers. Repertoires were generated with immunoSEQ multiplex PCR, while TCRdb's copy carries only in-frame clones and drops some. The data show 85,000 to 100,000 clones, about four fifths seen once. Study observations and caveats: Per a prior analysis, the majority of TCR beta V segments were productive roughly 87% or roughly 30% of the time.

About this clone: The target antigen is unknown.

The germline V gene has CDR1 GTSNPN and CDR2 SVGIG (reference sequence). Trimming removed 1 base from V and 5 bases from J, with 17 bases in between. The CDR3 is 15 residues long. This sequence was found in a woman under 30 in good health and CMV-seropositive. This chain links TRBV30 with TRBJ1-2; a possible D gene is TRBD1 (6 bases). The sample consisted of PBMCs. CDR3 DNA sequence: TGTGCCTGGAGTGGCCTAGGGGGAAGAATGTATGGCTACACCTTC. As protein: CAWSGLGGRMYGYTF.